These 29 T cell receptor beta chains were sequenced from one sample in a study of PD-L1 blockade in urothelial cancer. Produced via immunoSEQ multiplex PCR; TCRdb's table is partial and in-frame only. The sample includes about 43,000 clones, 83% of them seen just once. Time point defined: peripheral blood 6 weeks after treatment start. Sequencing was performed on PBMCs, taken around atezolizumab (anti-PD-L1) treatment. The origin of the receptors is a man aged 55 to 70 with urothelial cancer.

The chain links TRBV9 to TRBJ1-1; a possible D gene is TRBD1 (6 bases). Germline V CDR1 and CDR2: SGDLS, YYNGEE. V lost 4 bases to trimming and J lost 0 bases, with 13 bases between them. The CDR3 extends over 15 amino acids. For the CDR3, the DNA is TGTGCCAGCAGCTCAGGGGTCACCGTGAACACTGAAGCTTTCTTT. It is translated as CASSSGVTVNTEAFF.

This clone was detected only a few times. DNA for the CDR3: TGTGCCAGCGGCGAGGGGGCAAGGTCACCCCTCCACTTT. Translated, it gives CASGEGARSPLHF. This sequence joins TRBV28 and TRBJ1-6; TRBD1 agrees at 7 bases. With V trimmed by 8 bases and J by 10 bases, 8 bases remained unmatched. Germline V gives CDR1 MDHEN, CDR2 SYDVKM. The CDR3 sequence is 13 residues long.

This chain connects TRBV19 to TRBJ2-5, with 10 bases that match TRBD2. From germline, CDR1 is LNHDA and CDR2 SQIVND (reference sequence). V lost 1 base, J lost 2 bases, and 7 bases stayed unmatched. This CDR3 contains 17 residues. The CDR3 sequence: CASSIGMTSGPQETQYF. The CDR3 DNA is TGTGCCAGTAGTATAGGTATGACTAGCGGGCCTCAAGAGACCCAGTACTTC.

The chain is built from TRBV28 and TRBJ2-3, with 14 bases identical to TRBD2. This CDR3 spans 16 amino acids. CDR1 MDHEN and CDR2 SYDVKM come from the germline V gene. After removal of 4 bases from V and 5 bases from J, the junction contained 5 bases not matched to a gene. The chain's CDR3 is CASSSGLAGGLDTQYF. In nucleotides, the CDR3 is TGTGCCAGCAGTTCCGGACTAGCGGGGGGCTTAGATACGCAGTATTTT.

The rearrangement joins TRBV28 to TRBJ1-1, with TRBD1 matching over 11 bases. Germline CDR1 and CDR2: MDHEN and SYDVKM. The V and J ends lost 5 bases and 4 bases, in that order; junction bases with no gene match: 12. The CDR3 is made up of 17 amino acids. The CDR3 here is CASSLPPWTGGVTEAFF. CDR3 in DNA: TGTGCCAGCAGTCTCCCCCCGTGGACAGGGGGCGTCACTGAAGCTTTCTTT.

This sequence joins TRBV18 and TRBJ2-3, with 7 bases that match TRBD2. The length of the CDR3 is 14 residues. J was trimmed by 2 bases and V by 6 bases; bases with no gene match: 5. CDR1 and CDR2 from the germline V gene are KGHSH and LQKENI. DNA of the CDR3: TGTGCCAGCTCTTGGGAGGGGAACACAGATACGCAGTATTTT. Translated, it gives CASSWEGNTDTQYF.

Written as DNA, the CDR3 is TGTGCCAGCAGACCAGGGTATTTCGGTTCACCCCTCCACTTT. Translated: CASRPGYFGSPLHF. The gene calls are TRBV6-5 and TRBJ1-6; D possibly corresponds to TRBD1 (5 bases). This CDR3 comprises 14 residues. V was pared by 6 bases and J by 9 bases, with 15 bases between. CDR1 and CDR2 (germline): MNHEY, SVGAGI.

The count of this clone is one. The chain has TRBV7-2 and TRBJ2-3, with TRBD1 matching 9 bases. Trimming took 4 bases from V and 7 from J; bases not matched to a gene: 6. Per the germline V gene, CDR1 is SGHTA and CDR2 is FQGNSA. The CDR3 contains 14 residues. Written as DNA, the CDR3 is TGTGCCAGCAGCTCGGACAGGGGCTCGAATACGCAGTATTTT. Its translation: CASSSDRGSNTQYF.

The genes are TRBV28 and TRBJ1-5, with no clear D. The CDR3 runs to 16 residues. V lost 5 bases and J 2 bases, leaving 16 bases between the germline ends. Germline CDR1 reads MDHEN; CDR2 reads SYDVKM. Here the CDR3 DNA reads TGTGCCAGCAGTCCGGGTATGGTTGGAGGCAATCAGCCCCAGCATTTT. Translated, it gives CASSPGMVGGNQPQHF.

In its sample, this clone was seen a few times. CDR3 DNA sequence: TGCAGCGTTCCGGGACTAGCGGCCACCAATGAGCAGTTCTTC. This sequence encodes CSVPGLAATNEQFF. V is TRBV29-1 and J is TRBJ2-1; 11 bases map to TRBD2. This CDR3 region has 14 residues. Germline V gene sequence: CDR1 SQVTM, CDR2 ANQGSEA. Germline trimming cut 5 bases from V and 6 bases from J; bases unmatched to any gene: 6.

The rearrangement links TRBV20-1 to TRBJ2-7; perhaps TRBD1 as D (5 bases). The germline V and J ends were trimmed by 3 bases and 6 bases, with 9 bases remaining between them. This CDR3 region has 11 residues. Germline lookup yields CDR1 DFQATT and CDR2 SNEGSKA (reference sequence). CDR3 loop: CSARRQGEQYF. In nucleotides, the CDR3 is TGCAGTGCTAGGCGCCAGGGCGAGCAGTACTTC.

The chain links TRBV2 to TRBJ1-6; 7 nucleotides line up with TRBD1. This CDR3 comprises 18 residues. CDR1 is SNHLY and CDR2 is FYNNEI in the germline V gene. Trimming at V came to 7 bases and at J to 0 bases, leaving 12 bases not matched to a gene. CDR3 sequence (DNA): TGTGCCAGCATCTATGACAGGGAGGAAAGCTCCTATAATTCACCCCTCCACTTT. This encodes CASIYDREESSYNSPLHF.

This chain links TRBV5-1 with TRBJ2-7; possible D gene TRBD1, 6 bases. V was pared by 7 bases and J by 5 bases, with 13 bases between. Germline V gene data show CDR1 as SGHRS and CDR2 as YFSETQ. The CDR3 totals 12 residues. CDR3 DNA sequence: TGCGCCAGCGGGATATCAGGGGACGAGCAGTACTTC. Translated, it gives CASGISGDEQYF.

The genes are TRBV9 and TRBJ2-2, with 7 nucleotides matching TRBD2. This CDR3 has 15 residues. Germline CDR1 reads SGDLS; CDR2 reads YYNGEE. V lost 7 bases, J lost 5 bases, and 11 bases stayed unmatched. In nucleotides, the CDR3 is TGTGCCAGCCGCGGCGCGGGGGTTGGTACCGGGGAGCTGTTTTTT. It specifies CASRGAGVGTGELFF. Full variable domain (rest looked up from reference TRBV9 and TRBJ2-2): DSGVTQTPKHLITATGQRVTLRCSPRSGDLSVYWYQQSLDQGLQFLIQYYNGEERAKGNILERFSAQQFPDLHSELNLSSLELGDSALYFCASRGAGVGTGELFFGEGSRLTVL.

The V and J genes are TRBV2 and TRBJ1-5, with D tentatively TRBD1 (5 bases). This CDR3 is built from 15 residues. Deletions cut 2 bases from V and 7 bases from J, with 15 bases between. Germline assignment: CDR1 SNHLY and CDR2 FYNNEI. In DNA form, the CDR3 reads TGTGCCAGCAGTGAACTAAAGGGTAGGGGACAGCCCCAGCATTTT. It translates to CASSELKGRGQPQHF.

The V gene is TRBV5-4, the J gene TRBJ2-2, with TRBD2 matching over 11 bases. With V trimmed by 0 bases and J by 7 bases, 5 bases remained unmatched. CDR1 is SGHNT and CDR2 is YYREEE in the germline V gene (reference sequence). The CDR3 length is 16 residues. CDR3 bases: TGTGCCAGCAGCTTGGGAACTAGCGGGAGCGGCGGGGAGCTGTTTTTT. As protein: CASSLGTSGSGGELFF.

The CDR3 protein is CASSFGGNNEQFF. In nucleotides, the CDR3 is TGTGCCAGCAGCTTCGGAGGGAACAATGAGCAGTTCTTC. The chain recombines TRBV11-2 with TRBJ2-1; maybe TRBD2 (6 bases). This CDR3 spans 13 amino acids. V lost 3 bases and J lost 5, with 8 bases in between. In germline, CDR1 is SGHAT, CDR2 FQNNGV.

The rearrangement links TRBV5-1 to TRBJ2-5; 9 nucleotides match TRBD2. Trimming took 3 bases from V and 4 from J; bases not matched to a gene: 7. The CDR3 is 15 residues long. CDR1 is SGHRS and CDR2 is YFSETQ in the germline V gene. CDR3 protein: CASSWRGGTAETQYF. DNA for the CDR3: TGCGCCAGCAGCTGGCGGGGGGGCACTGCAGAGACCCAGTACTTC.

The gene calls are TRBV2 and TRBJ2-3, with TRBD1 identical over 7 bases. There are 15 residues in the CDR3. V was clipped by 2 bases and J by 6 bases; unmatched bases: 8. Germline loops: CDR1 SNHLY, CDR2 FYNNEI. DNA of the CDR3: TGTGCCAGCAGTGAATTGACAGGGCCCGTGGATACGCAGTATTTT. It encodes CASSELTGPVDTQYF.

V is TRBV7-2 and J is TRBJ2-7; D is perhaps TRBD1 (5 bases). Germline V gene sequence: CDR1 SGHTA, CDR2 FQGNSA. The CDR3 covers 12 residues. The ends were cut back, 2 bases at V and 5 bases at J, with 7 bases in the middle. CDR3 DNA sequence: TGTGCCAGCAGCTTAACCAGGGACGAGCAGTACTTC. Protein sequence: CASSLTRDEQYF.

The J gene is TRBJ1-4, the V gene TRBV18; D remains unclear. The CDR3 spans 15 residues. V was shortened by 0 bases and J by 4 bases, with 9 bases between the two germline ends. Germline-derived CDR1 and CDR2 are KGHSH and LQKENI. CDR3 in DNA: TGTGCCAGCTCACCACCGGAGAGGTATAATGAAAAACTGTTTTTT. Translating it yields CASSPPERYNEKLFF.

This chain's CDR3 is CASSLGYRESNQPQHF. Written as DNA, the CDR3 is TGCGCCAGCAGCTTGGGTTACAGGGAGTCAAATCAGCCCCAGCATTTT. J is TRBJ1-5 and V is TRBV5-1; TRBD1 might be the D (6 bases). CDR1 is SGHRS and CDR2 is YFSETQ in the germline V gene. The germline V and J ends were trimmed by 0 bases and 4 bases, with 14 bases remaining between them. The CDR3 has 16 residues.

The J gene is TRBJ2-1, the V gene TRBV4-1, with a weak D call TRBD1 (6 bases). CDR3 length: 15 amino acids. In germline, CDR1 is MGHRA, CDR2 YSYEKL. V lost 0 bases and J 1 base, leaving 7 bases between the germline ends. CDR3 sequence: CASSQDRGSYNEQFF. CDR3 DNA sequence: TGCGCCAGCAGCCAAGATAGGGGGTCCTACAATGAGCAGTTCTTC.

This clone was observed a single time. The chain employs TRBV6-5 and TRBJ2-7; TRBD2 agrees at 11 bases. V shed 6 bases and J 5 bases; nucleotides not matched to a gene: 6. CDR1 and CDR2 (germline): MNHEY, SVGAGI. The CDR3 is made up of 14 amino acids. The CDR3 nucleotides are TGTGCCAGCAGCCTAGCGGGGGGCAGGGACGAGCAGTACTTC. Its translation: CASSLAGGRDEQYF.

The chain employs TRBV28 and TRBJ2-3; D is unclear. This CDR3 region has 12 residues. Per germline, CDR1 MDHEN and CDR2 SYDVKM. V was clipped by 4 bases and J by 2 bases, with 4 bases between them. This CDR3 is CASSSYTDTQYF. The CDR3 DNA sequence: TGTGCCAGCAGTTCGTACACAGATACGCAGTATTTT.

In DNA form, the CDR3 reads TGTGCCAGCAGCTCAGGACTAGCTGAGACCCAGTACTTC. It translates to CASSSGLAETQYF. The chain employs TRBV7-2 and TRBJ2-5; 8 bases are a match to TRBD2. V lost 4 bases to trimming and J lost 5 bases; unmatched junction nucleotides: 3. This CDR3 has 13 residues. Germline V gene lookup returns CDR1 SGHTA and CDR2 FQGNSA.

The chain uses TRBV10-3 and TRBJ1-2; TRBD1 agrees at 9 bases. CDR1 ENHRY and CDR2 SYGVKD come from the germline V gene. This CDR3 has 17 amino acids. V lost 10 bases, J lost 3 bases, and 18 bases stayed unmatched. CDR3 sequence (DNA): TGTGCCACCTGGGTACCGGGACAGGGCTTATGGGACTATGGCTACACCTTC. Translating gives CATWVPGQGLWDYGYTF.

The chain carries TRBV15 and TRBJ1-4, with D possibly matching TRBD1 (5 bases). Deletions cut 2 bases from V and 5 bases from J, with 15 bases between. Per germline, CDR1 LNHNV and CDR2 YYDKDF (reference sequence). The CDR3 covers 16 residues. CDR3 residues: CATSRQQLRQNEKLFF. The CDR3 nucleotides read TGTGCCACCAGCAGACAACAACTCAGACAGAATGAAAAACTGTTTTTT.

The CDR3 DNA is TGTGCCAGCAGCCCAGAGGGTCGGGCCACATCTTATTCGCAGTATTTT. Translation: CASSPEGRATSYSQYF. This rearrangement joins TRBV7-6 to TRBJ2-3; D might be TRBD2 (5 bases). V lost 5 bases and J 10 bases, leaving 25 bases between the germline ends. CDR1 is SGHVS and CDR2 is FNYEAQ in the germline V gene. CDR3 length: 16 amino acids. The variable domain in full, completed from reference TRBV7-6 and TRBJ2-3, reads GAGVSQSPRYKVTKRGQDVALRCDPISGHVSLYWYRQALGQGPEFLTYFNYEAQQDKSGLPNDRFSAERPEGSISTLTIQRTEQRDSAMYRCASSPEGRATSYSQYFGPGTRLTVL.